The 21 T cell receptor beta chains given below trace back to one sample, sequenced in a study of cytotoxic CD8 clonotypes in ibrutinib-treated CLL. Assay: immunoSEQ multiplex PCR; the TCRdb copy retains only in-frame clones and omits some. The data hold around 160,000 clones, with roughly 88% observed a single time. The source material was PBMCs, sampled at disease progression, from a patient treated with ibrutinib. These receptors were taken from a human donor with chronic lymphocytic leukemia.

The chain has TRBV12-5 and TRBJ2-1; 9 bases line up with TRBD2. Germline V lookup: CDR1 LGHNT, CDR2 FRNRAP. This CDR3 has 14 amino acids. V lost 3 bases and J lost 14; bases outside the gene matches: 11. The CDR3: CASGLGRLAGREFF. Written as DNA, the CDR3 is TGTGCTAGTGGTTTAGGACGCCTAGCGGGAAGGGAGTTCTTC.

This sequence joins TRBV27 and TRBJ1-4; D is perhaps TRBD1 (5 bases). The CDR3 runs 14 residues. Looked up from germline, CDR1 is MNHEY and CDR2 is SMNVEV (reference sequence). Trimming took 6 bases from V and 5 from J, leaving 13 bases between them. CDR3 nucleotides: TGTGCCAGCAGCCCGGGGGATCGGAATGAAAAACTGTTTTTT. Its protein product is CASSPGDRNEKLFF.

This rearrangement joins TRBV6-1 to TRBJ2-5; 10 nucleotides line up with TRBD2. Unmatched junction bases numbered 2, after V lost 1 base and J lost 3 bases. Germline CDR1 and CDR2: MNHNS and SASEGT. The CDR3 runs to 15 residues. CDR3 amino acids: CASSEGLAGEETQYF. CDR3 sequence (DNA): TGTGCCAGCAGTGAAGGGCTAGCGGGAGAAGAGACCCAGTACTTC.

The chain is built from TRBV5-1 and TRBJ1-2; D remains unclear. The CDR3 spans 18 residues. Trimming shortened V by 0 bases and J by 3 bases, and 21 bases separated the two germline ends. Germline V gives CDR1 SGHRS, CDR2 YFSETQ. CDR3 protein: CASSLAEAGPNHHYGYTF. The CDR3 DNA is TGCGCCAGCAGCTTGGCCGAGGCAGGACCAAACCACCACTATGGCTACACCTTC. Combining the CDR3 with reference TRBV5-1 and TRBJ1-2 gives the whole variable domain KAGVTQTPRYLIKTRGQQVTLSCSPISGHRSVSWYQQTPGQGLQFLFEYFSETQRNKGNFPGRFSGRQFSNSRSEMNVSTLELGDSALYLCASSLAEAGPNHHYGYTFGSGTRLTVV.

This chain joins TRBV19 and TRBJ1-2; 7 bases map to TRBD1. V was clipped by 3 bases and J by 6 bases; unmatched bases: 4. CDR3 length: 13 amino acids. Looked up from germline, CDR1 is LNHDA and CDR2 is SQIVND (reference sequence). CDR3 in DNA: TGTGCCAGTAGTATGTCAGGGGGGGATGGCTACACCTTC. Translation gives CASSMSGGDGYTF.

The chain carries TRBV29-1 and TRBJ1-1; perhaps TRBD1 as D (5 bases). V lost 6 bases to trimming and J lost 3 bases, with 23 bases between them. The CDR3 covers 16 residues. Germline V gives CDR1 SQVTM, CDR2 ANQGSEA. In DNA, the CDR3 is TGCAGCGTGTATTCGGTGGGGGGGATAGATGACACTGAAGCTTTCTTT. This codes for CSVYSVGGIDDTEAFF.

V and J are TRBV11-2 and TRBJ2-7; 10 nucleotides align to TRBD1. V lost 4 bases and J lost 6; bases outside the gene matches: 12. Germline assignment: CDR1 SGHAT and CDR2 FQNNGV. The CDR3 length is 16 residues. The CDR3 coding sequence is TGTGCCAGCAGCTATGACAGGGGGCGCCTTTTGGGCGAGCAGTACTTC. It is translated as CASSYDRGRLLGEQYF.

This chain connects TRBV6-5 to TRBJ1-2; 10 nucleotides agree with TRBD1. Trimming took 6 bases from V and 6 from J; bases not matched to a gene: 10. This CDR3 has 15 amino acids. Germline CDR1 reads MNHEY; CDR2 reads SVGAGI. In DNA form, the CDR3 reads TGTGCCAGCAGACCACGACAGGGGGCGCTTAATGGCTACACCTTC. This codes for CASRPRQGALNGYTF.

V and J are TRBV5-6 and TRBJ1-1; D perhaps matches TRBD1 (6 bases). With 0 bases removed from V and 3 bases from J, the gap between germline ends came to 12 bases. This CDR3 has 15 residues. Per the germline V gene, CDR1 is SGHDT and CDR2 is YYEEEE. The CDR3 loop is CASSLVAGEDTEAFF. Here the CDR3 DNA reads TGTGCCAGCAGCTTGGTTGCAGGGGAGGACACTGAAGCTTTCTTT. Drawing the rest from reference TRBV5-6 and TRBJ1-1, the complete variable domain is DAGVTQSPTHLIKTRGQQVTLRCSPKSGHDTVSWYQQALGQGPQFIFQYYEEEERQRGNFPDRFSGHQFPNYSSELNVNALLLGDSALYLCASSLVAGEDTEAFFGQGTRLTVV.

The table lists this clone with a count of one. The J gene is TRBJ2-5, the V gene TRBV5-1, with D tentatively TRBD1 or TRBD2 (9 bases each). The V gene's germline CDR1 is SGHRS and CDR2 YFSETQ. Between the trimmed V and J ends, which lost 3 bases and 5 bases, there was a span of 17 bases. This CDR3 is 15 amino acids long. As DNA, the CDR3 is TGCGCCAGCAGCTGGTCTAGCGGGACAGGGGAGACCCAGTACTTC. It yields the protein CASSWSSGTGETQYF. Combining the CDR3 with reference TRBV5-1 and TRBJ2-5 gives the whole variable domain KAGVTQTPRYLIKTRGQQVTLSCSPISGHRSVSWYQQTPGQGLQFLFEYFSETQRNKGNFPGRFSGRQFSNSRSEMNVSTLELGDSALYLCASSWSSGTGETQYFGPGTRLLVL.

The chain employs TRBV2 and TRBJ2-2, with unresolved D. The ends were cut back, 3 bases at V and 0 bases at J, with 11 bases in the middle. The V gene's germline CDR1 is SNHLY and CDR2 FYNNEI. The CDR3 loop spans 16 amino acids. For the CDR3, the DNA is TGTGCCAGCAGTGAGACCCATGAGCCGAACACCGGGGAGCTGTTTTTT. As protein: CASSETHEPNTGELFF.

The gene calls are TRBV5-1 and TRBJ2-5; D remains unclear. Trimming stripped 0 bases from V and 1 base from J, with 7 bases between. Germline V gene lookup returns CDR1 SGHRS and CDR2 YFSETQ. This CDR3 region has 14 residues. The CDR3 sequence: CASSLGPGQETQYF. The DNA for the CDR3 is TGCGCCAGCAGCTTGGGTCCGGGCCAAGAGACCCAGTACTTC.

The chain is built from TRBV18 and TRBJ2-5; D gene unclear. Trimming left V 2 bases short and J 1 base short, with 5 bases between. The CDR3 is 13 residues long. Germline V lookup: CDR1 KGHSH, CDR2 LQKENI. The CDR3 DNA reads TGTGCCAGCTCACCAGGGGTCCAAGAGACCCAGTACTTC. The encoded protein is CASSPGVQETQYF. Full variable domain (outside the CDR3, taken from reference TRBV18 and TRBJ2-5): NAGVMQNPRHLVRRRGQEARLRCSPMKGHSHVYWYRQLPEEGLKFMVYLQKENIIDESGMPKERFSAEFPKEGPSILRIQQVVRGDSAAYFCASSPGVQETQYFGPGTRLLVL.

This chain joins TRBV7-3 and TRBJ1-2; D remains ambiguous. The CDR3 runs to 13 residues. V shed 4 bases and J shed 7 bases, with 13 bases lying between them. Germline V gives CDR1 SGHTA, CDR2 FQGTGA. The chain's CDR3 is CASSSGTLSGYTF. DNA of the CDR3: TGTGCCAGCAGCTCCGGCACGCTCTCTGGCTACACCTTC.

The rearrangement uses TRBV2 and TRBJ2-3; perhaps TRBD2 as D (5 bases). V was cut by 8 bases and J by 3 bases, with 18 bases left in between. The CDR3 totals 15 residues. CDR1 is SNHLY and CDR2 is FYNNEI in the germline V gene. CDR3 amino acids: CASGGLGMTTDTQYF. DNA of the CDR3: TGTGCCAGCGGTGGTCTCGGGATGACGACAGATACGCAGTATTTT.

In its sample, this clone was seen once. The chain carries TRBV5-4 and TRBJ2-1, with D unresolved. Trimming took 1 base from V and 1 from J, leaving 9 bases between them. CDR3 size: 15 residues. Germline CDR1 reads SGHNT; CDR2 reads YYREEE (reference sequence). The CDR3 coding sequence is TGTGCCAGCAGCTTGAAACTTTCATCCTACAATGAGCAGTTCTTC. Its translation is CASSLKLSSYNEQFF. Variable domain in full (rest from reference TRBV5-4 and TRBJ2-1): ETGVTQSPTHLIKTRGQQVTLRCSSQSGHNTVSWYQQALGQGPQFIFQYYREEENGRGNFPPRFSGLQFPNYSSELNVNALELDDSALYLCASSLKLSSYNEQFFGPGTRLTVL.

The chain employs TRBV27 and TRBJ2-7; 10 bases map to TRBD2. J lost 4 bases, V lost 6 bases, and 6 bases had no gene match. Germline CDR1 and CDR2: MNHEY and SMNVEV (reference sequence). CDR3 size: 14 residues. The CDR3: CASRELAGLYEQYF. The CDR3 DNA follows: TGTGCCAGCAGAGAACTAGCGGGACTTTACGAGCAGTACTTC.

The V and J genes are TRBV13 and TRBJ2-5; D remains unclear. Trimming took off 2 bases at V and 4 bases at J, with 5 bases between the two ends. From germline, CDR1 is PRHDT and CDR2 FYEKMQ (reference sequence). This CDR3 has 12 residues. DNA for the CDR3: TGTGCCAGCAGCTTATGGGGAGAGACCCAGTACTTC. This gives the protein CASSLWGETQYF.

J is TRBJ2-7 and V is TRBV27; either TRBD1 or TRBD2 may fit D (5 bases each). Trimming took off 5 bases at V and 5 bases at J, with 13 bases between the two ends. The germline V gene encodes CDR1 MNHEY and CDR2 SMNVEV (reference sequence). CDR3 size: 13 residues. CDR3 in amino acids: CASSHKQEDEQYF. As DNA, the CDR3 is TGTGCCAGCAGTCACAAACAGGAGGACGAGCAGTACTTC.

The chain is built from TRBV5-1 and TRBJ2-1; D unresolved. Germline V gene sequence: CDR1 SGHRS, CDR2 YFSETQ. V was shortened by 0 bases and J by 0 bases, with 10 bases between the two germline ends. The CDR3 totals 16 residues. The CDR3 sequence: CASSLGRMLSYNEQFF. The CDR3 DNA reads TGCGCCAGCAGCTTGGGGCGGATGCTCTCCTACAATGAGCAGTTCTTC.

The CDR3 DNA reads as TGTGCCAGCAGCTTGGGCCCAACAGACTCCTACGAGCAGTACTTC. Its protein product is CASSLGPTDSYEQYF. The rearrangement uses TRBV5-6 and TRBJ2-7; no definite D call. Germline lookup yields CDR1 SGHDT and CDR2 YYEEEE. The germline V and J ends were trimmed by 0 bases and 0 bases, with 10 bases remaining between them. This CDR3 comprises 15 residues.